This TCR beta chain comes out of a study of response to subunit inactivated influenza vaccine. Study-level results: Authors suggested seasonal influenza vaccinations each recruit few new T cells.

Regarding this clonotype: Its antigen is still unknown.

TCRdb reprocessed the RT-PCR reads with MiXCR, giving one entry per CDR3 protein. This table holds about 580,000 distinct CDR3 sequences, around 15% found once. This clonotype was sampled from a man in his fifties who received an inactivated influenza vaccine. The specimen comprised PBMCs from blood, sampled 12 days after vaccination.

In DNA, the CDR3 is TGTGCCAGCAGAGGGAGCGGGAGTTCGAACACCGGGGAGCTGTTTTTT. Encoded protein: CASRGSGSSNTGELFF. The chain carries TRBV12-3 or TRBV12-4 and TRBJ2-2; 8 bases match TRBD2. Unmatched junction bases numbered 6, after V lost 6 bases and J lost 0 bases. The CDR3 runs 16 residues.